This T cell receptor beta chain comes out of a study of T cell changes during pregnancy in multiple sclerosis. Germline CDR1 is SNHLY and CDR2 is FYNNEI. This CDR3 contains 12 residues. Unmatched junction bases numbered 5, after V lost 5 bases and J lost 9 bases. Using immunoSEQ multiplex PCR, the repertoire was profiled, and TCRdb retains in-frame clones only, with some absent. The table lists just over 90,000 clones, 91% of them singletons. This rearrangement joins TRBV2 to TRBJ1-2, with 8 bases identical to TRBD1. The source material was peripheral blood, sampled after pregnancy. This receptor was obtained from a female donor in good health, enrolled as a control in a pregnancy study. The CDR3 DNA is TGTGCCAGCAGTAGACAGGGGTTGAGCTACACCTTC. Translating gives CASSRQGLSYTF. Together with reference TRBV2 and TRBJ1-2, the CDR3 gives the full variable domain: EPEVTQTPSHQVTQMGQEVILRCVPISNHLYFYWYRQILGQKVEFLVSFYNNEISEKSEIFDDQFSVERPDGSNFTLKIRSTKLEDSAMYFCASSRQGLSYTFGSGTRLTVV.